The clone carrying this T cell receptor beta chain is a singleton in its sample. Its antigen is undetermined. This CDR3 region has 16 residues. The germline gives CDR1 ENHRY, CDR2 SYGVKD. Trimming removed 5 bases from V and 1 base from J, with 17 bases in between. These data originate in a study of radiotherapy plus CTLA-4 blockade in lung cancer. Overall study: 18% of patients responded objectively, and roughly 31% achieved disease control. Whole-study results and caveats: There was expansion of tumor-derived TCR clones in blood after radiotherapy plus ipilimumab. Interferon-beta and early blood T cell clone dynamics reportedly predicted response best.

Libraries were prepared by immunoSEQ multiplex PCR; TCRdb keeps only in-frame clonotypes and omits some of them. The sample records approximately 73,000 clones, more than 75% being singletons. This receptor was taken from a human donor with non-small cell lung cancer that progressed on radiotherapy plus ipilimumab. V and J are TRBV10-3 and TRBJ1-1; D remains unclear. The sample here was peripheral blood, taken from a patient treated with radiotherapy plus ipilimumab. Written as DNA, the CDR3 is TGTGCCATCAGTTCACGAGGGTCAGTAGGGAACACTGAAGCTTTCTTT. Translation: CAISSRGSVGNTEAFF.